This T cell receptor beta chain was captured by sequencing in a study of blood T cell repertoires in COVID-19. Study-wide context: COVID-19 samples collected from the United States, Italy and Spain covered acute and convalescent phases. Sample material is recorded as cDNA or gDNA derived from T cells, B-cell-depleted T cells, or PBMCs.

This CDR3 has 16 residues. The V gene's germline CDR1 is SEHNR and CDR2 FQNEAQ (reference sequence). The V segment lost 1 base and the J segment 7 bases; nucleotides outside the gene matches: 6. As originally analysed: Amplification of reference gene primers provided the estimated nucleated cell counts. Sequenced by immunoSEQ multiplex PCR; TCRdb stores in-frame clones only, minus some. Clone size and the V and J calls come from that table; the DNA yielded D and trimming. The table shows 270,000 or so clones, with around 92% occurring only once. Seattle researchers signed up patients amid active infection and tracked them longitudinally.

This sequence originates from a woman aged 25 to 45 with COVID-19, enrolled during active disease. The rearrangement links TRBV7-9 to TRBJ1-5, with 11 bases lining up with TRBD1. The sample was peripheral blood. CDR3 DNA: TGTGCCAGCAGCTTAGGACGGGGACAGGGGGGGCAGCCCCAGCATTTT. It codes for CASSLGRGQGGQPQHF.